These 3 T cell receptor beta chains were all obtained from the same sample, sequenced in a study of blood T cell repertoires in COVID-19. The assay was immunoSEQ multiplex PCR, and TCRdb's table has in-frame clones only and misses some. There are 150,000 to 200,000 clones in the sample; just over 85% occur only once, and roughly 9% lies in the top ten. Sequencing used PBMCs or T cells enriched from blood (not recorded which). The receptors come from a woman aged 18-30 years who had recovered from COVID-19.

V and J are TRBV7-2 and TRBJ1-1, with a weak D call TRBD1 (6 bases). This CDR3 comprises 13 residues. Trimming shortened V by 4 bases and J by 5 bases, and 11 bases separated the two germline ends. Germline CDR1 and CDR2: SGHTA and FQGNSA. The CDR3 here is CASSSNRVTEAFF. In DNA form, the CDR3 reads TGTGCCAGCAGCTCTAACAGGGTAACTGAAGCTTTCTTT.

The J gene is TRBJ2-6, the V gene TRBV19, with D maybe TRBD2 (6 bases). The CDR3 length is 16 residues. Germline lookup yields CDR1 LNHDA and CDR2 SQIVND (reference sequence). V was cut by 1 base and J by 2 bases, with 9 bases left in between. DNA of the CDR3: TGTGCCAGTAGTATAGGTGGGGGGACTGGGGCCAACGTCCTGACTTTC. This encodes CASSIGGGTGANVLTF.

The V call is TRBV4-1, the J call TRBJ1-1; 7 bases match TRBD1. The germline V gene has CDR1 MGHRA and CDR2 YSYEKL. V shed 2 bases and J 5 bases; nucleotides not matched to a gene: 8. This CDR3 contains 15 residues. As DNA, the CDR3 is TGCGCCAGCAGCCAACCAAGGGGGCGTCGGACTGAAGCTTTCTTT. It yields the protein CASSQPRGRRTEAFF.